Below, 30 T cell receptor beta chains from the same sample are listed, as sequenced in a study of blood T cells in healthy people across ages. With a J-beta primer mix and a sample-barcoded 5' primer, a second PCR ran about 7 to 12 cycles. TCRdb used MiXCR to reprocess the 5' RACE reads, holding one entry per CDR3 protein. In the table there are hundreds of thousands of distinct CDR3 sequences, roughly 30% of which are singletons. What was sequenced was blood. These receptors all come from an elderly woman in good health.

Remarks on this clonotype: It may be a read error: a sequence one base away is much more abundant. The rearrangement links TRBV20-1 to TRBJ2-5; 10 bases match TRBD2. V lost 5 bases, J lost 4 bases, and 7 bases stayed unmatched. CDR3 size: 14 residues. Germline-derived CDR1 and CDR2 are DFQATT and SNEGSKA (reference sequence). Written as DNA, the CDR3 is TGCAGTGCTGCCGGGACTAGCGATCGAGAGACCCAGTACTTC. Encoded protein: CSAAGTSDRETQYF.

The gene calls are TRBV28 and TRBJ1-1; TRBD1 matches at 7 bases. The V gene end was trimmed by 7 bases and the J gene end by 3 bases; junction bases not matched to a gene: 35. Germline lookup yields CDR1 MDHEN and CDR2 SYDVKM. The CDR3 is made up of 23 amino acids. The DNA of the CDR3 is TGTGCCAGCATCACAGACCAGGGACTTTTGGGACAGACAATCCAATTAGGGGACACTGAAGCTTTCTTT. This gives the protein CASITDQGLLGQTIQLGDTEAFF.

This clonotype was observed at least ten times. The chain employs TRBV6-1 and TRBJ2-1; 10 bases agree with TRBD1. The CDR3 spans 16 residues. V was clipped by 5 bases and J by 7 bases; unmatched bases: 11. Germline values: CDR1 MNHNS, CDR2 SASEGT. The DNA for the CDR3 is TGTGCCAGCAGTACTTTTGGGACAGGGGTTGGGAATGAGCAGTTCTTC. Protein product: CASSTFGTGVGNEQFF.

The chain combines TRBV5-1 with TRBJ1-1; TRBD1 is a possible D gene (6 bases). The CDR3 runs 15 residues. Trimming pared 0 bases from V and 1 base from J, leaving 10 bases between. The germline V gene encodes CDR1 SGHRS and CDR2 YFSETQ. The CDR3 here is CASSLEGGGNTEAFF. The CDR3 nucleotides are TGCGCCAGCAGCTTGGAGGGGGGCGGGAACACTGAAGCTTTCTTT. Together with reference TRBV5-1 and TRBJ1-1, the CDR3 gives the full variable domain: KAGVTQTPRYLIKTRGQQVTLSCSPISGHRSVSWYQQTPGQGLQFLFEYFSETQRNKGNFPGRFSGRQFSNSRSEMNVSTLELGDSALYLCASSLEGGGNTEAFFGQGTRLTVV.

This clonotype was seen more than once but under ten times. Given a much more abundant clone one base away, this may be a read error. This chain joins TRBV5-1 and TRBJ2-4, with a weak D call TRBD1 (6 bases). There are 14 residues in the CDR3. CDR1 and CDR2 from the germline V gene are SGHRS and YFSETQ. The CDR3 sequence: CARSLAQGLDIQYF. The CDR3 coding sequence is TGCGCCCGCAGCTTGGCGCAGGGGTTAGACATTCAGTACTTC.

This clonotype showed up many times. J is TRBJ2-1 and V is TRBV7-2; perhaps TRBD1 as D (5 bases). Germline CDR1 and CDR2: SGHTA and FQGNSA. V shed 5 bases and J shed 7 bases, with 9 bases lying between them. This CDR3 region has 12 residues. The chain's CDR3 is CASSPKGNEQFF. CDR3 coding DNA: TGTGCCAGCAGCCCGAAGGGGAATGAGCAGTTCTTC.

This clonotype occurred a few times. The chain is built from TRBV3-1 and TRBJ1-1; the D is unclear. The germline gives CDR1 LGHDT, CDR2 YNNKEL (reference sequence). V gave up 1 base and J gave up 4 bases, with 10 bases separating them. The CDR3 sequence is 14 residues long. In DNA, the CDR3 is TGTGCCAGCAGCCAAGGCCCCGTGGGCACTGAAGCTTTCTTT. Encoded protein: CASSQGPVGTEAFF.

J is TRBJ1-6 and V is TRBV6-2 or TRBV6-3; the match to TRBD1 covers 9 bases. Germline CDR1 MNHEY, CDR2 SVGEGT. V trimming: 4 bases; J trimming: 7 bases; junction bases outside the gene matches: 5. The CDR3 has 15 amino acids. The CDR3: CASSWTGACNSPLHF. The CDR3 nucleotides read TGTGCCAGCAGTTGGACAGGGGCGTGCAATTCACCCCTCCACTTT.

This clonotype was counted only a few times. Just one base apart from a much larger clone, this may be a read error. The genes are TRBV10-3 and TRBJ2-5; 7 positions match TRBD1. Germline lookup yields CDR1 ENHRY and CDR2 SYGVKD. This CDR3 has 14 residues. The ends lost 6 bases at V and 11 bases at J; junction bases unmatched: 15. CDR3 sequence reads: CAISQGDAYNEQYF. CDR3 nucleotides: TGTGCCATCAGCCAGGGGGATGCCTACAATGAGCAGTACTTC.

For this clonotype: Just one base apart from a much larger clone, this may be a read error. The rearrangement joins TRBV6-6 to TRBJ1-4; 7 positions match TRBD1. Looked up from germline, CDR1 is MNHNY and CDR2 is SVGAGI (reference sequence). CDR3 length equals 14 residues. CDR3 protein: CVSRRQGQSEKLFF. CDR3 DNA sequence: TGTGTCAGCAGGAGACAGGGTCAGAGTGAAAAACTGTTTTTT.

This clonotype was observed at least ten times. The genes are TRBV11-2 and TRBJ2-1; TRBD2 agrees at 10 bases. V shed 5 bases and J 5 bases; nucleotides not matched to a gene: 6. The CDR3 runs 15 residues. Germline values: CDR1 SGHAT, CDR2 FQNNGV. CDR3 nucleotide sequence: TGTGCCAGCAGCCTGGAGCGGGGGGGTGACAATGAGCAGTTCTTC. Translated: CASSLERGGDNEQFF.

As regards this clonotype: It may be a read error: a sequence one base away is much more abundant. V usage is TRBV20-1 and J usage is TRBJ2-7; possible D gene TRBD1, 5 bases. This CDR3 has 12 amino acids. Trimming pared 3 bases from V and 4 bases from J, leaving 10 bases between. The germline gives CDR1 DFQATT, CDR2 SNEGSKA (reference sequence). CDR3 DNA: TGCAGTGCTAGGGGCAGGGTATACGAGCAGTACTTC. It is translated as CSARGRVYEQYF.

This clonotype was detected ten times or more. The chain links TRBV12-3 or TRBV12-4 to TRBJ1-1; D is ambiguous. This CDR3 contains 15 residues. The germline V and J ends were trimmed by 4 bases and 1 base, with 13 bases remaining between them. The CDR3 coding sequence is TGTGCCAGCAGTTCCCTAGGGTGGGCGAACACTGAAGCTTTCTTT. This codes for CASSSLGWANTEAFF.

This clonotype has at least ten counts. The chain is built from TRBV20-1 and TRBJ1-5, with D perhaps matching TRBD1 (5 bases). This CDR3 region has 13 residues. Germline-derived CDR1 and CDR2 are DFQATT and SNEGSKA (reference sequence). V was pared by 3 bases and J by 6 bases, with 12 bases between. For the CDR3, the DNA is TGCAGTGCTAGTGAAGTTGGGGGTCAGCCCCAGCATTTT. Translated, it gives CSASEVGGQPQHF.

This clonotype showed up many times. The rearrangement uses TRBV7-9 and TRBJ2-5; perhaps D is TRBD1 or TRBD2 (5 bases each). The CDR3 length is 17 residues. CDR1 is SEHNR and CDR2 is FQNEAQ in the germline V gene (reference sequence). The V and J ends lost 4 bases and 4 bases respectively, with 22 bases between them. CDR3 in amino acids: CASSSEPGRIGRETQYF. As DNA, the CDR3 is TGTGCCAGCAGCTCAGAGCCGGGGCGGATAGGCCGAGAGACCCAGTACTTC.

CDR3 loop: CASSQTAKNTGELFF. CDR3 sequence (DNA): TGCGCCAGCAGTCAGACAGCAAAGAACACCGGGGAGCTGTTTTTT. The chain uses TRBV5-1 and TRBJ2-2, with D maybe TRBD1 (5 bases). The CDR3 contains 15 residues. Germline values: CDR1 SGHRS, CDR2 YFSETQ. V was shortened by 5 bases and J by 1 base, with 12 bases between the two germline ends.

Many counts were recorded for this clonotype. The chain recombines TRBV2 with TRBJ2-7; 11 bases agree with TRBD2. The CDR3 has 14 residues. The V segment lost 8 bases and the J segment 1 base; nucleotides outside the gene matches: 4. Germline values: CDR1 SNHLY, CDR2 FYNNEI. Here the CDR3 reads CASRLAGPSYEQYF. The CDR3 coding sequence is TGTGCCAGCCGACTAGCGGGACCATCCTACGAGCAGTACTTC.

This clonotype was observed at least ten times. This chain links TRBV9 with TRBJ2-3; 11 nucleotides agree with TRBD2. The CDR3 totals 16 residues. The trim removed 4 bases at V and 5 bases at J, leaving 9 bases unmatched. CDR1 SGDLS and CDR2 YYNGEE come from the germline V gene. CDR3 loop: CASSPELAGGRDTQYF. The CDR3 nucleotides read TGTGCCAGCAGCCCGGAATTAGCGGGGGGGCGAGATACGCAGTATTTT.

The chain combines TRBV7-9 with TRBJ2-7; D perhaps matches TRBD1 (6 bases). Germline CDR1 is SEHNR and CDR2 is FQNEAQ (reference sequence). V was shortened by 0 bases and J by 5 bases, with 14 bases between the two germline ends. This CDR3 contains 15 residues. The chain's CDR3 is CASSLALGGLDEQYF. The DNA for the CDR3 is TGTGCCAGCAGCTTAGCCCTAGGGGGTTTGGACGAGCAGTACTTC.

There are a few counts of this clonotype. The rearrangement joins TRBV19 to TRBJ1-1, with a possible D match to TRBD1 (5 bases). CDR3 length: 17 residues. Trimming shortened V by 6 bases and J by 0 bases, and 20 bases separated the two germline ends. Per germline, CDR1 LNHDA and CDR2 SQIVND (reference sequence). The CDR3 coding sequence is TGTGCCAGTAGCCGCTTTCGAGCAGGGAATATGAACACTGAAGCTTTCTTT. Translating it yields CASSRFRAGNMNTEAFF.

The chain is built from TRBV20-1 and TRBJ1-1; no clear D. V was pared by 4 bases and J by 7 bases, with 22 bases between. The CDR3 consists of 15 residues. Germline V gene data show CDR1 as DFQATT and CDR2 as SNEGSKA (reference sequence). The CDR3 loop reads CSAKRNTLVSFEAFF. The DNA of the CDR3 is TGCAGTGCTAAGAGGAACACACTGGTCTCTTTTGAAGCTTTCTTT.

At least ten counts were recorded for this clonotype. The chain uses TRBV6-1 and TRBJ2-3, with TRBD2 matching over 8 bases. J gave up 4 bases and V 4 bases, and 4 bases lay outside the gene matches. The CDR3 has 14 amino acids. Germline lookup yields CDR1 MNHNS and CDR2 SASEGT. CDR3 nucleotides: TGTGCCAGCAGTGTCGGGGGGGCTGCAGATACGCAGTATTTT. Protein sequence: CASSVGGAADTQYF.

With respect to this clonotype: This may come from a read error, since a much larger clone is one base off. The chain employs TRBV20-1 and TRBJ2-5, with D unresolved. In germline, CDR1 is DFQATT, CDR2 SNEGSKA (reference sequence). The CDR3 runs to 12 residues. The ends were cut back, 4 bases at V and 11 bases at J, with 17 bases in the middle. CDR3 amino acids: CSATPRTYKQYF. The CDR3 DNA follows: TGCAGTGCTACCCCTCGGACCTACAAGCAGTACTTC.

In this sample, this clonotype turned up a few times. This rearrangement joins TRBV6-1 to TRBJ2-1, with TRBD2 matching over 7 bases. The CDR3 has 15 residues. Germline loops: CDR1 MNHNS, CDR2 SASEGT. V lost 2 bases and J lost 5; bases outside the gene matches: 6. CDR3 in DNA: TGTGCCAGCAGTGAATGGGGGGGGGGGGACAATGAGCAGTTCTTC. Protein: CASSEWGGGDNEQFF.

V usage is TRBV7-9 and J usage is TRBJ2-3; D is unclear. The germline CDR1 and CDR2 sequences are SEHNR and FQNEAQ (reference sequence). V lost 4 bases, J lost 3 bases, and 5 bases lay in between. This CDR3 is 12 amino acids long. The CDR3 DNA reads as TGTGCCAGCAGCTCCATTACAGATACGCAGTATTTT. It yields the protein CASSSITDTQYF.

This clonotype has ten or more counts. This chain joins TRBV6-5 and TRBJ1-2, with D possibly TRBD1 on 5 matching bases. CDR1 MNHEY and CDR2 SVGAGI come from the germline V gene. This CDR3 is built from 15 residues. The ends were cut back, 5 bases at V and 8 bases at J, with 21 bases in the middle. This CDR3 is CASSPRDSPPRGYTF. CDR3 DNA sequence: TGTGCCAGCAGTCCCCGGGACTCACCGCCTCGGGGCTACACCTTC.

The chain combines TRBV7-2 with TRBJ1-5, with 8 nucleotides matching TRBD1. The V gene's germline CDR1 is SGHTA and CDR2 FQGNSA. CDR3 size: 16 residues. The V segment lost 1 base and the J segment 2 bases; nucleotides outside the gene matches: 4. This CDR3 reads CASSLGPTGGNQPQHF. As DNA, the CDR3 is TGTGCCAGCAGCTTAGGGCCGACAGGGGGCAATCAGCCCCAGCATTTT.

This chain joins TRBV30 and TRBJ1-2, with D perhaps matching TRBD1 (5 bases). V was cut by 3 bases and J by 2 bases, with 7 bases left in between. Germline CDR1 reads GTSNPN; CDR2 reads SVGIG (reference sequence). The CDR3 contains 12 residues. CDR3 sequence reads: CAWSEGNYGYTF. As DNA, the CDR3 is TGTGCCTGGAGCGAGGGGAACTATGGCTACACCTTC.

About this clonotype itself: It may be a read error: a sequence one base away is much more abundant. The gene calls are TRBV11-2 and TRBJ2-5, with 10 positions matching TRBD1. The CDR3 is 15 amino acids. Germline-derived CDR1 and CDR2 are SGHAT and FQNNGV. CDR3 coding DNA: TGTGTCAGCAGCGACAGGGGGCCCCAGAGGGAGACCCAGTACTTC. Translating gives CVSSDRGPQRETQYF.

This clonotype was observed many times. In DNA, the CDR3 is TGTGCCTGGAGTGAGCGAAGTTACGAGCAGTACTTC. As protein: CAWSERSYEQYF. V usage is TRBV30 and J usage is TRBJ2-7; D not certain. Germline CDR1 reads GTSNPN; CDR2 reads SVGIG (reference sequence). V was cut by 1 base and J by 4 bases, with 8 bases left in between. This CDR3 has 12 residues.